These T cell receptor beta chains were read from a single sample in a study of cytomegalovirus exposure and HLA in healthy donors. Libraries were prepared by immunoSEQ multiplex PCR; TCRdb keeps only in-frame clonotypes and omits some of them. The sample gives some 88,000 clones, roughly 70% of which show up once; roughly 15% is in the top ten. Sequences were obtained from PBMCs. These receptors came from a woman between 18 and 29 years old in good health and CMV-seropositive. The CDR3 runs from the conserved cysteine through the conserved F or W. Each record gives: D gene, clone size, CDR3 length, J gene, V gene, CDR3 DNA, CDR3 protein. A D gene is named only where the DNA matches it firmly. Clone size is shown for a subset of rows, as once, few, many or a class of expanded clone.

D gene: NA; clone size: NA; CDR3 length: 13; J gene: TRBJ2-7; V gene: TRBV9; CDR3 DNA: TGTGCCAGCAACGTAGAGGGGGCCTACGAGCAGTACTTC; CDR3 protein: CASNVEGAYEQYF
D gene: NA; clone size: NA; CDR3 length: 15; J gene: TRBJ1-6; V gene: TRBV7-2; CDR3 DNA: TGTGCCAGCAGGCTAGGGTCAGGGGACAATTCACCCCTCCACTTT; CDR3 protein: CASRLGSGDNSPLHF
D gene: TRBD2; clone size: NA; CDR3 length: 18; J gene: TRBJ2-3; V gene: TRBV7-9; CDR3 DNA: TGTTCCAGCAGCTTATTCCCCCGACTAGCGGGTAGCACAGATACGCAGTATTTT; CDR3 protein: CSSSLFPRLAGSTDTQYF
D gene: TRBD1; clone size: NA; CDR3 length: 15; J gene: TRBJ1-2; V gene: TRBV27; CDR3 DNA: TGTGCCAGCAGTTCTCAGGGGGCGCTTGACTATGGCTACACCTTC; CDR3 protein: CASSSQGALDYGYTF
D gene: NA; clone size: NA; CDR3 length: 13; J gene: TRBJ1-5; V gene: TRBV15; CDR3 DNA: TGTGCCACCAGCACCTCGGGGGAGCAGCCCCAGCATTTT; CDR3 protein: CATSTSGEQPQHF
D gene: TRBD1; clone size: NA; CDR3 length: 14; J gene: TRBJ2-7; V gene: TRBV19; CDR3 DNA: TGTGCCAGTAGTATTCGAGACAGGGGGGACGAGCAGTACTTC; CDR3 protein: CASSIRDRGDEQYF
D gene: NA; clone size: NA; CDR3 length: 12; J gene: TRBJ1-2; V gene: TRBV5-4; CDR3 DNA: TGTGCCAGCAGCCCCGACTCCTATGGCTACACCTTC; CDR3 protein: CASSPDSYGYTF
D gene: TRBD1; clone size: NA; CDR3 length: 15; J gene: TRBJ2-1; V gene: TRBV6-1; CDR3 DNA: TGTGCCAGCAGTTCGACAGGGATGGTCTACAATGAGCAGTTCTTC; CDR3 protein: CASSSTGMVYNEQFF
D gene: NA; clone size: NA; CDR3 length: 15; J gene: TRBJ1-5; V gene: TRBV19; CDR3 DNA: TGTGCCAGTCGAGCACGTAGGGGCCCCAATCAGCCCCAGCATTTT; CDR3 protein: CASRARRGPNQPQHF
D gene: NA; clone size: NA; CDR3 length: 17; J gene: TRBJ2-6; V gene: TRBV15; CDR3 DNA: TGTGCCACCAGCAGAGTAGCCGGGTTATCTGGGGCCAACGTCCTGACTTTC; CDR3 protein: CATSRVAGLSGANVLTF
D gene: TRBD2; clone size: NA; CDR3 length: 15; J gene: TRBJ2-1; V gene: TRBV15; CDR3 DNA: TGTGCCACCAGCAGTCCGGGACTAGCATACAATGAGCAGTTCTTC; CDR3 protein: CATSSPGLAYNEQFF
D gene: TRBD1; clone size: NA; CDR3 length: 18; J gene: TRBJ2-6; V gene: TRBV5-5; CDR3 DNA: TGTGCCAGCAGCTTGGACGGACAGGGGGCTTCTTGGGCCAACGTCCTGACTTTC; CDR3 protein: CASSLDGQGASWANVLTF
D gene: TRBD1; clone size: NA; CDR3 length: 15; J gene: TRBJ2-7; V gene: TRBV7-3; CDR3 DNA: TGTGCCAGCAGCACCCGGGACAGGAGCTCCTACGAGCAGTACTTC; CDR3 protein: CASSTRDRSSYEQYF
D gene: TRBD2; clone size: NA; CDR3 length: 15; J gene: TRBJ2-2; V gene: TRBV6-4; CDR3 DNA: TGTGCCAGCAGTGACGTAGCGGGAGTATCTGGGGAGCTGTTTTTT; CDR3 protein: CASSDVAGVSGELFF
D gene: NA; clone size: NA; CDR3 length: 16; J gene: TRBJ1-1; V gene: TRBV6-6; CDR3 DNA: TGTGCCAGCAGTTACCCCGGGAATGTAGCCGGGGGTGAAGCTTTCTTT; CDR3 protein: CASSYPGNVAGGEAFF
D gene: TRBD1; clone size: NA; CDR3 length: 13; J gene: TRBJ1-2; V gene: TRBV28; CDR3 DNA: TGTGCCAGCAGGCACAGGGGAGACTATGGCTACACCTTC; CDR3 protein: CASRHRGDYGYTF
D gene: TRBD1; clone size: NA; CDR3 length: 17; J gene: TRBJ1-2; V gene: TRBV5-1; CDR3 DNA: TGCGCCAGCAGCCCAAGGACAGGGGGCGTCCCTTCCTATGGCTACACCTTC; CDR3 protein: CASSPRTGGVPSYGYTF
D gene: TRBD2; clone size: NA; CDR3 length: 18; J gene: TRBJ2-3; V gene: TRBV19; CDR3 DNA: TGTGCCAGTAGTATTGTGCAGGGGAGTAGCGGGGGCCGAGATACGCAGTATTTT; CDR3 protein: CASSIVQGSSGGRDTQYF
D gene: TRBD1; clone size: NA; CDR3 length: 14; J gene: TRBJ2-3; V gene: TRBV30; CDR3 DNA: TGTGCCTGGGGACAGGGGGCGCTCACAGATACGCAGTATTTT; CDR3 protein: CAWGQGALTDTQYF
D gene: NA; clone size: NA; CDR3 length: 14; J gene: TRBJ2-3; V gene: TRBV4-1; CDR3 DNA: TGCGCCAGCAGCCAAGCGGACTCTGCAGATACGCAGTATTTT; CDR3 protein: CASSQADSADTQYF
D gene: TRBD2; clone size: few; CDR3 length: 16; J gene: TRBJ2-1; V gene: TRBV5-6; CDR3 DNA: TGTGCCAGCAGCTTCATCCGGACTAGTATTTTGTATGAGCAGTTCTTC; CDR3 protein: CASSFIRTSILYEQFF
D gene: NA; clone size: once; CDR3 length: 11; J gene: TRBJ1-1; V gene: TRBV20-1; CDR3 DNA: TGCAGCCCGACCGGAGACACTGAAGCTTTCTTT; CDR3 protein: CSPTGDTEAFF
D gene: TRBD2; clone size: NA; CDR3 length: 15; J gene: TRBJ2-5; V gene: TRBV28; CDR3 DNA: TGTGCCAGCATATCCCCGACTAGCGGAGGGTACGGGCAGTACTTC; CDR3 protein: CASISPTSGGYGQYF
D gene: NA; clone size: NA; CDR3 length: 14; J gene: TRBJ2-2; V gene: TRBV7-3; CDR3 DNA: TGTGCCAGCAGCTTAGGGAGTAAGGCCGGGGAGCTGTTTTTT; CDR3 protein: CASSLGSKAGELFF
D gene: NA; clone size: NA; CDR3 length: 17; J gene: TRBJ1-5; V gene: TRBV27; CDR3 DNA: TGTGCCAGCCGAATGCCCTCAGCCGGACAGTTCGATCAGCCCCAGCATTTT; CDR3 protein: CASRMPSAGQFDQPQHF
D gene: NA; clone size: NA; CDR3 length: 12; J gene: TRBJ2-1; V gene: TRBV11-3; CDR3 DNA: TGTGCCAGCAGCCGCAGGGGTTATGAGCAGTTCTTC; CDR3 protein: CASSRRGYEQFF
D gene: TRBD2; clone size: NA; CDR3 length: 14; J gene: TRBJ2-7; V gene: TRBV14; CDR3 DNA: TGTGCCAGCAGCTGGAGCGGGAGGCTTTACGAGCAGTACTTC; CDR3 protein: CASSWSGRLYEQYF